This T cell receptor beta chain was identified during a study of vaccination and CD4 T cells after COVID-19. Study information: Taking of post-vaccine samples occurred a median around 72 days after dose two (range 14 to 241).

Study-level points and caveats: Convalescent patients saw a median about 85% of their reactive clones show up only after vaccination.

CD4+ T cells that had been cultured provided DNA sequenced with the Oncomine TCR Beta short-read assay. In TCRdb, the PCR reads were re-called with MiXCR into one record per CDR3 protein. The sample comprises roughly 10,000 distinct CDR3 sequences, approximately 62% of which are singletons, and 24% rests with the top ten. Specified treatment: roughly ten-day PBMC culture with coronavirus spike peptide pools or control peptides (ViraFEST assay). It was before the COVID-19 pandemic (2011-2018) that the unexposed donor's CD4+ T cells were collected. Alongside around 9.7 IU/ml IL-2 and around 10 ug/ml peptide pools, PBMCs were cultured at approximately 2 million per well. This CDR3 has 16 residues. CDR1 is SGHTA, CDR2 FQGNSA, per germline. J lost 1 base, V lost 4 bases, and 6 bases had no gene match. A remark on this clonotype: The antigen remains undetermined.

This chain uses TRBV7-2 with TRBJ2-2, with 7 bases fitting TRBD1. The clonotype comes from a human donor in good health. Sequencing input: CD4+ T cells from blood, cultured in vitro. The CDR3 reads CASSSKGTENTGELFF. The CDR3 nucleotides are TGTGCCAGCAGCTCAAAGGGGACAGAGAACACCGGGGAGCTGTTTTTT.